This T cell receptor (beta chain) came from a study of blood T cell repertoires in COVID-19. Study information: Sites across the United States, Italy and Spain contributed samples from acute and convalescent COVID-19. T cells, B-cell-depleted T cells, or PBMCs provided the cDNA or gDNA that served as material.

The V end lost 3 bases, the J end lost 0 bases, and 10 bases lay between the germline ends. The germline gives CDR1 LGHNA, CDR2 YSLEER. The CDR3 length is 15 residues. Per the authors' pipeline: Researchers report that nucleated cell counts were estimated from reference gene primer amplification. Some clones are missing from TCRdb's copy, which holds only in-frame ones; the method was immunoSEQ multiplex PCR. V and J calls and clone size are as listed in that table; D and trimming were resolved from the DNA. Of around 300,000 clones listed, more than 70% were seen once; the top ten hold about 2.7%. V is TRBV4-3 and J is TRBJ2-3; a possible D gene is TRBD2 (6 bases). The sequence was collected from a man aged 25-45 years with active or convalescent COVID-19. The sample comprised peripheral blood. The CDR3 loop is CASSHLASSTDTQYF. CDR3 coding DNA: TGCGCCAGCAGCCACCTAGCGTCTAGCACAGATACGCAGTATTTT.